The next 16 T cell receptor beta chains were all read from a single sample in a study of T cell responses to AZD1222 COVID-19 vaccine. Repertoires were generated with immunoSEQ multiplex PCR, while TCRdb's copy carries only in-frame clones and drops some. The sample contains about 120,000 clones, approximately 83% of which appear only once. The sequenced sample was peripheral blood, obtained on day 0 of AZD1222 vaccination. The origin of the receptors is an adult in good health.

The chain is built from TRBV6-5 and TRBJ2-1; 7 nucleotides agree with TRBD2. The trim removed 8 bases at V and 8 bases at J, leaving 15 bases unmatched. Germline CDR1 MNHEY, CDR2 SVGAGI. The CDR3 totals 15 residues. CDR3 residues: CASQAVAGKRDEQFF. CDR3 nucleotides: TGTGCCAGCCAGGCGGTAGCGGGTAAGAGGGATGAGCAGTTCTTC.

This chain links TRBV9 with TRBJ1-1; D may be TRBD1 (6 bases). This CDR3 spans 15 amino acids. Trimming cost V 4 bases and J 7 bases, with 20 bases left between them. Germline loops: CDR1 SGDLS, CDR2 YYNGEE. CDR3 amino acids: CASSTLQGGMGEAFF. The CDR3 DNA sequence: TGTGCCAGCAGCACTTTACAGGGAGGGATGGGTGAAGCTTTCTTT.

V usage is TRBV6-5 and J usage is TRBJ1-4, with 8 positions matching TRBD1. Trimming at V came to 6 bases and at J to 8 bases, leaving 11 bases not matched to a gene. CDR1 and CDR2 (germline): MNHEY, SVGAGI. The CDR3 length is 15 residues. CDR3 loop: CASSRDRGLSEKLFF. DNA of the CDR3: TGTGCCAGCAGCCGCGACAGGGGATTAAGCGAAAAACTGTTTTTT.

The chain carries TRBV7-9 and TRBJ1-1; TRBD1 matches at 7 bases. The CDR3 spans 14 residues. Trimming removed 5 bases from V and 1 base from J; junction bases left unmatched: 4. CDR1 and CDR2 (germline): SEHNR, FQNEAQ (reference sequence). CDR3 in amino acids: CASSTGAENTEAFF. In nucleotides, the CDR3 is TGTGCCAGCAGCACAGGGGCGGAGAACACTGAAGCTTTCTTT.

V gene TRBV6-5 combines with J gene TRBJ2-7; maybe TRBD2 (6 bases). The CDR3 has 14 residues. V lost 6 bases, J lost 0 bases, and 12 bases lay in between. CDR1 and CDR2 from the germline V gene are MNHEY and SVGAGI. Here the CDR3 reads CASRFRTNSYEQYF. As DNA, the CDR3 is TGTGCCAGCAGATTCAGGACTAACTCCTACGAGCAGTACTTC.

This rearrangement joins TRBV5-1 to TRBJ1-2, with D hard to call. CDR3 size: 12 residues. V dropped 2 bases and J dropped 4 bases, with 6 bases sitting between them. From germline, CDR1 is SGHRS and CDR2 YFSETQ. This CDR3 reads CASSFDVYGYTF. The CDR3 DNA follows: TGCGCCAGCAGCTTCGATGTCTATGGCTACACCTTC.

This clone was seen only once. V is TRBV29-1 and J is TRBJ1-4; 10 bases match TRBD1. The ends lost 3 bases at V and 5 bases at J; junction bases unmatched: 0. The CDR3 runs to 13 residues. Germline V gives CDR1 SQVTM, CDR2 ANQGSEA. The CDR3 region is CSVEDRGNEKLFF. The CDR3 nucleotides read TGCAGCGTTGAGGACAGGGGGAATGAAAAACTGTTTTTT.

This sequence joins TRBV6-5 and TRBJ2-7; 8 positions match TRBD1. Germline V lookup: CDR1 MNHEY, CDR2 SVGAGI. J gave up 2 bases and V 0 bases, and 3 bases lay outside the gene matches. The CDR3 covers 15 residues. The CDR3 region has the DNA TGTGCCAGCAGTTACTCGACAGGGGTTGCCTACGAGCAGTACTTC. Amino acid sequence: CASSYSTGVAYEQYF.

This sequence joins TRBV4-3 and TRBJ2-7; 7 nucleotides align to TRBD2. The CDR3 has 16 residues. The germline gives CDR1 LGHNA, CDR2 YSLEER. With V trimmed by 4 bases and J by 5 bases, 14 bases remained unmatched. CDR3 sequence reads: CASSRGIAGSFNEQYF. In DNA form, the CDR3 reads TGCGCCAGCAGCCGCGGAATAGCGGGTAGTTTCAACGAGCAGTACTTC.

The gene calls are TRBV24-1 and TRBJ2-1; D could derive from TRBD1 or TRBD2 (5 bases each). This CDR3 has 14 amino acids. V lost 0 bases and J 4 bases, leaving 6 bases between the germline ends. Germline CDR1 is KGHDR and CDR2 is SFDVKD. The CDR3 loop reads CATSDLEGYNEQFF. The CDR3 nucleotides read TGTGCCACCAGTGATTTGGAGGGGTACAATGAGCAGTTCTTC.

This rearrangement joins TRBV18 to TRBJ1-2; weak D call: TRBD1 (5 bases). CDR1 and CDR2 from the germline V gene are KGHSH and LQKENI. Trimming took 3 bases from V and 4 from J, leaving 27 bases between them. The CDR3 length is 19 residues. Written as DNA, the CDR3 is TGTGCCAGCTCACCTCCAGCCATACAGTCGGGGCAGATGGGCTATGGCTACACCTTC. It specifies CASSPPAIQSGQMGYGYTF.

The chain employs TRBV30 and TRBJ2-3, with D possibly TRBD2 on 6 matching bases. This CDR3 has 14 residues. Per germline, CDR1 GTSNPN and CDR2 SVGIG (reference sequence). V dropped 7 bases and J dropped 5 bases, with 19 bases sitting between them. The CDR3 here is CASGAGSGGDTQYF. CDR3 coding DNA: TGTGCCTCCGGGGCGGGATCCGGGGGAGATACGCAGTATTTT.

The chain combines TRBV6-1 with TRBJ2-7; no clear D gene. The length of the CDR3 is 14 residues. V was pared by 1 base and J by 2 bases, with 9 bases between. The V gene's germline CDR1 is MNHNS and CDR2 SASEGT. The CDR3 sequence is CASSEVDETYEQYF. Written as DNA, the CDR3 is TGTGCCAGCAGTGAAGTCGATGAAACCTACGAGCAGTACTTC.

This clone was seen just once. The chain couples TRBV5-4 to TRBJ2-3, with TRBD2 matching 13 bases. The V gene's germline CDR1 is SGHNT and CDR2 YYREEE (reference sequence). J lost 6 bases, V lost 4 bases, and 8 bases had no gene match. The length of the CDR3 is 16 residues. CDR3 protein: CASSMGLAGPVDTQYF. CDR3 nucleotide sequence: TGTGCCAGCAGCATGGGACTAGCGGGGCCTGTGGATACGCAGTATTTT.

The chain employs TRBV19 and TRBJ1-5, with D hard to call. The V gene's germline CDR1 is LNHDA and CDR2 SQIVND (reference sequence). The CDR3 has 13 amino acids. The V and J ends lost 5 bases and 7 bases respectively, with 12 bases between them. CDR3 DNA: TGTGCCAGTAGTCCTGGGTTATCCCAGCCCCAGCATTTT. Translating gives CASSPGLSQPQHF.

V gene TRBV27 combines with J gene TRBJ2-3; 7 bases are a match to TRBD2. This CDR3 spans 15 amino acids. V lost 6 bases and J lost 0; bases outside the gene matches: 6. CDR1 and CDR2 from the germline V gene are MNHEY and SMNVEV (reference sequence). Written as DNA, the CDR3 is TGTGCCAGCAGCCCTAAGACTAGCAGCACAGATACGCAGTATTTT. It translates to CASSPKTSSTDTQYF.